This note documents a single T cell receptor (beta chain) sequence. One entry per CDR3 protein, called by TCRdb with MiXCR from the 5' RACE reads. The sample holds hundreds of thousands of distinct CDR3 sequences, roughly an eighth seen once. The V gene's germline CDR1 is SEHNR and CDR2 FQNEAQ (reference sequence). Trimming pared 4 bases from V and 8 bases from J, leaving 14 bases between. The CDR3 contains 13 residues. This sample was taken from a study of T-cell memory formation after mild COVID-19. Sequencing was performed on PBMCs or a T cell subset sorted from them (not recorded which). The clonotype originates from a young man who had mild COVID-19 (a few samples of this study predate the infection). Cell type and time point are not known. The V and J genes are TRBV7-9 and TRBJ1-1; D not resolved. The CDR3 DNA reads TGTGCCAGCAGCTCCGGGAGGCCTGTAGAAGCTTTCTTT. Amino acid sequence: CASSSGRPVEAFF.